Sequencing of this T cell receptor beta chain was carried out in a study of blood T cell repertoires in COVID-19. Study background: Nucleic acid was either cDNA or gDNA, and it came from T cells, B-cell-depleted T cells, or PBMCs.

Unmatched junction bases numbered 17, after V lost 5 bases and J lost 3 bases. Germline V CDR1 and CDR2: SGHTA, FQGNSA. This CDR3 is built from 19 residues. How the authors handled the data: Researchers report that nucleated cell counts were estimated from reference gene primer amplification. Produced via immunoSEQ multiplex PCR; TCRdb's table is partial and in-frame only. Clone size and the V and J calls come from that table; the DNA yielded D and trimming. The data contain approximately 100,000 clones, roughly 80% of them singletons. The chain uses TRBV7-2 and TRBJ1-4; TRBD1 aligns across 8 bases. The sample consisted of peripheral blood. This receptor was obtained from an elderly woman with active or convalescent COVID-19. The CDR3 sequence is CASSRETGDYWMANEKLFF. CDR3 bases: TGTGCCAGCAGCCGGGAGACAGGGGATTATTGGATGGCTAATGAAAAACTGTTTTTT.